This TCR beta chain was retrieved from a study of blood T cell repertoires in COVID-19. This clone was seen just once. Method: immunoSEQ multiplex PCR; TCRdb's copy keeps in-frame clones and lacks some. The sample contains some 240,000 clones, around 90% of which appear only once. V lost 4 bases and J lost 2; bases outside the gene matches: 4. The CDR3 consists of 15 residues. Germline V gene sequence: CDR1 SGHNT, CDR2 YYREEE (reference sequence). The source material was peripheral blood. The sequence was obtained from a man aged 55-75 years who had recovered from COVID-19. The chain is built from TRBV5-4 and TRBJ2-2; 8 bases map to TRBD2. The CDR3 region is CASSPGGVNTGELFF. CDR3 DNA: TGTGCCAGCAGCCCCGGGGGGGTTAACACCGGGGAGCTGTTTTTT.